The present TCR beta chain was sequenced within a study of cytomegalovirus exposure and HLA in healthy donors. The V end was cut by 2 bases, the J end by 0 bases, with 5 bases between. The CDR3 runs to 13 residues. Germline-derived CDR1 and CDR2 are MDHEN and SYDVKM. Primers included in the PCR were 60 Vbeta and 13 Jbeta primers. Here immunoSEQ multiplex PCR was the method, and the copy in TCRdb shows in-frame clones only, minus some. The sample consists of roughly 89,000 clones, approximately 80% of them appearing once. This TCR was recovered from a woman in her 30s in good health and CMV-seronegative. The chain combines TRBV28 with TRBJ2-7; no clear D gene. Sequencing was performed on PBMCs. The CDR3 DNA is TGTGCCAGCAGTTTAGGGCGCTCCTACGAGCAGTACTTC. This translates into CASSLGRSYEQYF.